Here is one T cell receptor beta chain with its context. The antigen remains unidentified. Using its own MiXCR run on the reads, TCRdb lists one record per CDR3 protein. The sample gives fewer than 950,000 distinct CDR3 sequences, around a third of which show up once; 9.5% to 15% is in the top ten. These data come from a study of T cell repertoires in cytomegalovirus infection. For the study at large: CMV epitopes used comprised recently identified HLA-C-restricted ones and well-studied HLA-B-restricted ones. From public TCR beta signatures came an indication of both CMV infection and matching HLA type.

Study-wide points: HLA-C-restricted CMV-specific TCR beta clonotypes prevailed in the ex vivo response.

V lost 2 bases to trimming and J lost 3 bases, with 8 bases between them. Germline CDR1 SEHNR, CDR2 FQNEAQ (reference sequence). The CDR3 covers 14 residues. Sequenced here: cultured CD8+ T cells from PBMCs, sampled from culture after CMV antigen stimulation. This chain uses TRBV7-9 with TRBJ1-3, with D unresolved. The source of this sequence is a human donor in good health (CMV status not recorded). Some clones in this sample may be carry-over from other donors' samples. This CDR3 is CASSLPGIGNTIYF. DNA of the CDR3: TGTGCCAGCAGCTTACCGGGAATTGGAAACACCATATATTTT. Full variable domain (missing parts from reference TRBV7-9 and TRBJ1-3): DTGVSQNPRHKITKRGQNVTFRCDPISEHNRLYWYRQTLGQGPEFLTYFQNEAQLEKSRLLSDRFSAERPKGSFSTLEIQRTEQGDSAMYLCASSLPGIGNTIYFGEGSWLTVV.